Listed below are T cell receptor beta chains from one sample, sequenced in a study of TIL therapy for anti-PD-1-resistant metastatic lung cancer. The method was immunoSEQ multiplex PCR; TCRdb's version includes in-frame clones alone and lacks a portion of them. The sample consists of some 52,000 clones, 79% of them appearing once. The sample consisted of blood, taken at baseline. The receptors come from a woman between 25 and 80 years old with non-small cell lung cancer. The CDR3 runs from the conserved cysteine through the conserved F or W. A D gene is named only where the DNA matches it firmly. Where a row states a size, it is once, few, many or the class of an expanded clone; other rows omit it.

J gene: TRBJ1-1; V gene: TRBV28; clone size: .; D gene: TRBD1; CDR3 DNA: TGTGCCAGCAGACAAGACAGGGCCACTGAAGCTTTCTTT; CDR3 protein: CASRQDRATEAFF
J gene: TRBJ2-5; V gene: TRBV9; clone size: .; D gene: TRBD1; CDR3 DNA: TGTGCCAGCAGCGTAGGGGCAGGGGGCGTAGAGACCCAGTACTTC; CDR3 protein: CASSVGAGGVETQYF
J gene: TRBJ1-1; V gene: TRBV5-6; clone size: .; D gene: .; CDR3 DNA: TGTGCCACCTCAGGGGTTGACATCAATGAAGCTTTCTTT; CDR3 protein: CATSGVDINEAFF
J gene: TRBJ1-6; V gene: TRBV7-6; clone size: .; D gene: .; CDR3 DNA: TGTGCCAGCAGGGACTTAGAGGGGAATAATTCACCCCTCCACTTT; CDR3 protein: CASRDLEGNNSPLHF
J gene: TRBJ1-2; V gene: TRBV28; clone size: .; D gene: TRBD1; CDR3 DNA: TGTGCCAGCAGTACCGCGGGACAGGGTCATGGCTACACCTTC; CDR3 protein: CASSTAGQGHGYTF
J gene: TRBJ2-6; V gene: TRBV6-1; clone size: .; D gene: .; CDR3 DNA: TGTGCCAGCAGTGAAACGTCAGGGTACAAACCCGGGGCCAACGTCCTGACTTTC; CDR3 protein: CASSETSGYKPGANVLTF
J gene: TRBJ2-5; V gene: TRBV2; clone size: .; D gene: TRBD1; CDR3 DNA: TGTGCCAGCAGCGCCGGGACAGGGGCCGCTTCGGCCCAGTACTTC; CDR3 protein: CASSAGTGAASAQYF
J gene: TRBJ2-2; V gene: TRBV13; clone size: .; D gene: .; CDR3 DNA: TGTGCCAGCAGAGCTGGTAACAGGGCCACCGGGGAGCTGTTTTTT; CDR3 protein: CASRAGNRATGELFF
J gene: TRBJ2-5; V gene: TRBV5-5; clone size: .; D gene: .; CDR3 DNA: TGTGCCAGCAGCCACCGGACGGCTCTAGGGGAGACCCAGTACTTC; CDR3 protein: CASSHRTALGETQYF
J gene: TRBJ2-5; V gene: TRBV2; clone size: .; D gene: .; CDR3 DNA: TGTGCCAGCAGTGGAAATAGCGGAGTTCAAGAGACCCAGTACTTC; CDR3 protein: CASSGNSGVQETQYF
J gene: TRBJ2-7; V gene: TRBV4-1; clone size: .; D gene: .; CDR3 DNA: TGCGCCAGCAGCCAAGGCTGGGGGGCTTACTCCGAGCAGTACTTC; CDR3 protein: CASSQGWGAYSEQYF
J gene: TRBJ2-7; V gene: TRBV5-6; clone size: .; D gene: .; CDR3 DNA: TGTGCCAGCAGCCTTGGGGGCGAATGGTCTTACGAGCAGTACTTC; CDR3 protein: CASSLGGEWSYEQYF
J gene: TRBJ1-1; V gene: TRBV4-1; clone size: once; D gene: .; CDR3 DNA: TGCGCCAGCAGCGAACCGGGGCAGCGGAACACTGAAGCTTTCTTT; CDR3 protein: CASSEPGQRNTEAFF
J gene: TRBJ1-5; V gene: TRBV28; clone size: .; D gene: .; CDR3 DNA: TGTGCCAGCAGTAAGTTCGGCCAGCCCCAGCATTTT; CDR3 protein: CASSKFGQPQHF
J gene: TRBJ2-3; V gene: TRBV19; clone size: .; D gene: .; CDR3 DNA: TGTGCCAGTAAACCCTACCGTGACACGGATACGCAGTATTTT; CDR3 protein: CASKPYRDTDTQYF
J gene: TRBJ2-1; V gene: TRBV9; clone size: .; D gene: TRBD2; CDR3 DNA: TGTGCCAGCGGCGTATTGTCTAGCGGGATTGGTGAGCAGTTCTTC; CDR3 protein: CASGVLSSGIGEQFF
J gene: TRBJ2-2; V gene: TRBV5-4; clone size: .; D gene: TRBD2; CDR3 DNA: TGTGCCAGCAGCTCGGGGGGACTAGCAGCCGGGGAGCTGTTTTTT; CDR3 protein: CASSSGGLAAGELFF